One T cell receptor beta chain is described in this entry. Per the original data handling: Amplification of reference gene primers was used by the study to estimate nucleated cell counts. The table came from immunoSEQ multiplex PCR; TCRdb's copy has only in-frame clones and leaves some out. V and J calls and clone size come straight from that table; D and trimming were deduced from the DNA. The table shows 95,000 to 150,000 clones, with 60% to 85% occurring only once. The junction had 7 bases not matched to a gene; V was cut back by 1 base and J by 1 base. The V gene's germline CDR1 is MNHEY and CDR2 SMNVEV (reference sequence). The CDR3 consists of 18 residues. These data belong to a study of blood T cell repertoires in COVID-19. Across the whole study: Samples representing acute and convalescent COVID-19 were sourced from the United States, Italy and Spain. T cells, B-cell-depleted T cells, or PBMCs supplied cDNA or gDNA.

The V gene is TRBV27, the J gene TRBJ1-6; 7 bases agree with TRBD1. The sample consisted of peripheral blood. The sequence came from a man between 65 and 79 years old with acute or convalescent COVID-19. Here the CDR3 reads CASSLFRQGGSYNSPLHF. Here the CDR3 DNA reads TGTGCCAGCAGTTTATTTCGGCAGGGGGGATCCTATAATTCACCCCTCCACTTT.